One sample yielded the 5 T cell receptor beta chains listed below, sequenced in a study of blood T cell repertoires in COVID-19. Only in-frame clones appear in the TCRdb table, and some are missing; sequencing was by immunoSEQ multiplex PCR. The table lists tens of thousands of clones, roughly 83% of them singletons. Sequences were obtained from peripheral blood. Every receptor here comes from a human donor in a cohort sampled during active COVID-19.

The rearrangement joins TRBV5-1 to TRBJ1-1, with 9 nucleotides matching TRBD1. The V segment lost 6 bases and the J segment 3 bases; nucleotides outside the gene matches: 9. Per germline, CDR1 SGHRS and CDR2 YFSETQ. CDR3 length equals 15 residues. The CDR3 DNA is TGCGCCAGCAATTACCGGGACAGGGCGGACACTGAAGCTTTCTTT. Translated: CASNYRDRADTEAFF.

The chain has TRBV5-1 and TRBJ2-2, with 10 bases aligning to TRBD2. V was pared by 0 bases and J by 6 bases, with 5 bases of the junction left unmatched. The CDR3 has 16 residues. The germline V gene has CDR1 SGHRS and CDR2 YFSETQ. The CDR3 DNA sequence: TGCGCCAGCAGCTTGGGGGGGACTAGCGCCCCCGGGGAGCTGTTTTTT. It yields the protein CASSLGGTSAPGELFF.

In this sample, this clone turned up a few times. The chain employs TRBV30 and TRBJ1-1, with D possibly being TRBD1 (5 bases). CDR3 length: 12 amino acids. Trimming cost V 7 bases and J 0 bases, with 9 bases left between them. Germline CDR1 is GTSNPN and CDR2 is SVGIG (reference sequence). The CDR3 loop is CALTDLNTEAFF. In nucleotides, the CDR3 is TGTGCCTTGACAGATCTGAACACTGAAGCTTTCTTT.

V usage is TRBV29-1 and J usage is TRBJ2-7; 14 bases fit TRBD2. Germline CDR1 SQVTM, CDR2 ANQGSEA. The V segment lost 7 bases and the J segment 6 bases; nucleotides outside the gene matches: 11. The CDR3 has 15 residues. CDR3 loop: CSGKTSGGAVGEQYF. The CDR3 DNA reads TGCAGCGGGAAGACTAGCGGGGGGGCCGTCGGCGAGCAGTACTTC.

This CDR3 is CASSQVPLNTEAFF. The CDR3 nucleotides read TGTGCCAGCAGCCAAGTGCCCCTAAACACTGAAGCTTTCTTT. V gene TRBV3-1 (or the pseudogene TRBV3-2) combines with J gene TRBJ1-1; the D is unclear. The ends were cut back, 1 base at V and 2 bases at J, with 8 bases in the middle. Germline assignment: CDR1 LGHDT and CDR2 YNNKEL (reference sequence). This CDR3 contains 14 residues.